This T cell receptor (beta chain) was recovered during a study of T-cell memory formation after mild COVID-19. The study, taken as a whole, reports: Nothing showed for sure that second-wave clones peaking on day 37 were SARS-CoV-2 specific. Memory cells collected pre-infection included some clones that later responded, suggesting cross-reactive memory joined. Clones that contracted from day 15 to 85 had balanced CD4/CD8; later expanders were CD4+ biased.

TCRdb independently ran MiXCR on the 5' RACE reads; one entry per CDR3 protein. The sample gives some 130,000 distinct CDR3 sequences, less than 6.5% of which show up once; 2.2% is in the top ten. There are a few counts of this clonotype. Its antigen is currently unknown. V lost 4 bases to trimming and J lost 2 bases, with 10 bases between them. This CDR3 has 14 residues. Germline lookup yields CDR1 SGHAT and CDR2 FQNNGV. The sample taken for sequencing was PBMCs or a T cell subset sorted from them (not recorded which). V gene TRBV11-2 combines with J gene TRBJ2-3, with a possible D match to TRBD1 (6 bases). This TCR derives from an adult woman who had mild COVID-19 (a few samples of this study predate the infection). Cell type and time point are not known. For the CDR3, the DNA is TGTGCCAGCAGCTCCGGACAGTCCACAGATACGCAGTATTTT. The encoded protein is CASSSGQSTDTQYF.